These 15 T cell receptor beta chains were all obtained from the same sample, sequenced in a study of T cell responses to AZD1222 COVID-19 vaccine. TCRdb keeps only in-frame clones here, not all; method: immunoSEQ multiplex PCR. The sample holds about 150,000 clones, around 85% seen once. Sequences were derived from peripheral blood, sampled on day 0 of MenACWY control vaccination. Source of these receptors: an adult in good health.

This chain links TRBV10-3 with TRBJ2-1; D might be TRBD1 or TRBD2, each matching 5 bases. Germline CDR1 and CDR2: ENHRY and SYGVKD. Trimming removed 8 bases from V and 12 bases from J, with 11 bases in between. The CDR3 has 10 residues. CDR3 nucleotides: TGTGCCATCCCTTTTGGGGGGCAGTTCTTC. Translated, it gives CAIPFGGQFF.

V gene TRBV24-1 combines with J gene TRBJ2-5; TRBD1 is a possible D gene (5 bases). Trimming pared 9 bases from V and 4 bases from J, leaving 11 bases between. This CDR3 spans 12 amino acids. Germline lookup yields CDR1 KGHDR and CDR2 SFDVKD. The CDR3 loop is CATAGYTETQYF. As DNA, the CDR3 is TGTGCCACCGCAGGGTATACAGAGACCCAGTACTTC.

The rearrangement uses TRBV7-8 and TRBJ2-7; TRBD2 matches at 9 bases. With V trimmed by 1 base and J by 7 bases, 14 bases remained unmatched. Germline lookup yields CDR1 SGHVS and CDR2 FQNEAQ. The CDR3 spans 17 residues. This CDR3 reads CASSLGRGSGRPGEQYF. CDR3 coding DNA: TGTGCCAGCAGCTTAGGTAGGGGTAGCGGGAGACCGGGGGAGCAGTACTTC.

The V call is TRBV6-5, the J call TRBJ2-3, with D tentatively TRBD2 (6 bases). The germline CDR1 and CDR2 sequences are MNHEY and SVGAGI. V was cut by 0 bases and J by 3 bases, with 13 bases left in between. The CDR3 totals 16 residues. CDR3 bases: TGTGCCAGCAGTTACTCGGGGCGCGGGGTAACAGATACGCAGTATTTT. Protein: CASSYSGRGVTDTQYF.

This clone appeared a single time. The chain is built from TRBV2 and TRBJ2-3; no clear D. Germline values: CDR1 SNHLY, CDR2 FYNNEI. The length of the CDR3 is 12 residues. V dropped 8 bases and J dropped 5 bases, with 11 bases sitting between them. The CDR3 loop reads CASGVLRDTQYF. For the CDR3, the DNA is TGTGCCAGCGGGGTTTTGAGAGATACGCAGTATTTT.

The CDR3 DNA follows: TGTGCCAGCAGCGTGGGTGGGGGTAGGGGGAACACCATATATTTT. This gives the protein CASSVGGGRGNTIYF. The rearrangement uses TRBV9 and TRBJ1-3; TRBD1 might be the D (6 bases). Trimming removed 2 bases at V and 7 bases at J, with 16 bases between. The CDR3 is 15 amino acids. CDR1 SGDLS and CDR2 YYNGEE come from the germline V gene.

V usage is TRBV6-5 and J usage is TRBJ1-5, with TRBD1 identical over 7 bases. The CDR3 contains 14 residues. V dropped 7 bases and J dropped 5; count of bases not matched to a gene: 8. Per germline, CDR1 MNHEY and CDR2 SVGAGI. This chain's CDR3 is CASNRGQKHQPQHF. The CDR3 DNA reads TGTGCCAGCAACCGGGGACAGAAACATCAGCCCCAGCATTTT.

The chain carries TRBV15 and TRBJ2-1; a possible D gene is TRBD1 (6 bases). Germline CDR1 and CDR2: LNHNV and YYDKDF (reference sequence). The length of the CDR3 is 13 residues. The ends were cut back, 5 bases at V and 10 bases at J, with 15 bases in the middle. This CDR3 is CATSAGESGEQFF. The CDR3 region has the DNA TGTGCCACCAGCGCAGGGGAGTCAGGCGAGCAGTTCTTC.

Remarks on this clone: Other DNA sequences in the same sample also yield this CDR3. The CDR3 sequence: CASSLGTVYNEQFF. The CDR3 coding sequence is TGTGCCAGCAGCCTCGGGACAGTTTACAATGAGCAGTTCTTC. This chain joins TRBV7-2 and TRBJ2-1; TRBD1 matches at 7 bases. The CDR3 sequence is 14 residues long. The germline gives CDR1 SGHTA, CDR2 FQGNSA. The V segment lost 5 bases and the J segment 4 bases; nucleotides outside the gene matches: 5.

This clone was detected a few times. V usage is TRBV6-5 and J usage is TRBJ2-2; 10 bases line up with TRBD1. In germline, CDR1 is MNHEY, CDR2 SVGAGI. The junction had 11 bases not matched to a gene; V was cut back by 11 bases and J by 5 bases. There are 15 residues in the CDR3. The CDR3: CAAVDRGLVTGELFF. The CDR3, as DNA: TGTGCCGCAGTTGACAGGGGGCTAGTTACCGGGGAGCTGTTTTTT.

The V and J genes are TRBV5-1 and TRBJ2-5; D may be TRBD1 (6 bases). V lost 4 bases and J lost 1, with 11 bases in between. The CDR3 is 14 amino acids. The germline CDR1 and CDR2 sequences are SGHRS and YFSETQ. The CDR3 reads CASSLEGVQETQYF. For the CDR3, the DNA is TGCGCCAGCAGCCTTGAGGGGGTCCAAGAGACCCAGTACTTC.

For the CDR3, the DNA is TGTGCCAGCAGTTTCCGCGGGGCTGGTTCACCCCTCCACTTT. It specifies CASSFRGAGSPLHF. This chain links TRBV28 with TRBJ1-6; weak D call: TRBD1 (5 bases). This CDR3 region has 14 residues. Trimming pared 3 bases from V and 9 bases from J, leaving 12 bases between. The V gene's germline CDR1 is MDHEN and CDR2 SYDVKM.

The chain recombines TRBV28 with TRBJ2-1; a possible D gene is TRBD1 (5 bases). Germline CDR1 MDHEN, CDR2 SYDVKM. The V end was cut by 2 bases, the J end by 8 bases, with 13 bases between. The CDR3 is 14 residues long. The CDR3 bases are TGTGCCAGCAGTTTACTGACAGCGAACGATGAGCAGTTCTTC. It is translated as CASSLLTANDEQFF.

This sequence joins TRBV24-1 and TRBJ2-4; no definite D call. This CDR3 comprises 15 residues. Germline V gene sequence: CDR1 KGHDR, CDR2 SFDVKD. The V end lost 12 bases, the J end lost 1 base, and 18 bases lay between the germline ends. In DNA, the CDR3 is TGTGCCCCCTCTGGGGATTCCCTGGCCAAAAACATTCAGTACTTC. Protein: CAPSGDSLAKNIQYF.

V and J are TRBV7-8 and TRBJ1-4; the match to TRBD1 covers 7 bases. The CDR3 totals 14 residues. The trim removed 9 bases at V and 6 bases at J, leaving 10 bases unmatched. Germline assignment: CDR1 SGHVS and CDR2 FQNEAQ. This CDR3 reads CASSKGGSYEKLFF. In DNA, the CDR3 is TGTGCCAGTTCGAAAGGGGGCTCTTATGAAAAACTGTTTTTT.